Each of the 31 T cell receptor beta chains below was sequenced from the same sample in a study of T cells after yellow fever vaccination. In TCRdb, the 5' RACE reads were re-called with MiXCR into one record per CDR3 protein. The profile shows a few hundred thousand distinct CDR3 sequences, roughly 8.7% of them singletons. The specimen comprised CD4+ T cells sorted from PBMCs, sampled 5 days after the yellow fever booster vaccination. The source of these receptors is a man aged 18 to 29 who received the YFV17D yellow fever vaccine.

The chain recombines TRBV5-1 with TRBJ2-2; TRBD1 matches 11 bases. The CDR3 is 16 residues long. The germline gives CDR1 SGHRS, CDR2 YFSETQ. The J segment lost 5 bases and the V segment lost 0 bases, leaving 3 bases of the junction unmatched. For the CDR3, the DNA is TGCGCCAGCAGCTTGGGGACAGGGGGCCGGACCGGGGAGCTGTTTTTT. Amino acids: CASSLGTGGRTGELFF.

This clonotype was found a few times. This chain links TRBV5-1 with TRBJ2-1; D unresolved. The CDR3 contains 17 residues. The germline V and J ends were trimmed by 0 bases and 1 base, with 14 bases remaining between them. From germline, CDR1 is SGHRS and CDR2 YFSETQ. The CDR3 sequence is CASSLGQISTSYNEQFF. For the CDR3, the DNA is TGCGCCAGCAGCTTGGGGCAGATTTCCACATCCTACAATGAGCAGTTCTTC.

The chain recombines TRBV6-5 with TRBJ2-3, with a weak D call TRBD1 (5 bases). This CDR3 has 15 residues. Deletions cut 2 bases from V and 0 bases from J, with 9 bases between. Germline V gene data show CDR1 as MNHEY and CDR2 as SVGAGI. CDR3 sequence reads: CASSYDSASTDTQYF. CDR3 nucleotides: TGTGCCAGCAGTTACGACAGCGCTAGCACAGATACGCAGTATTTT.

This chain links TRBV7-2 with TRBJ1-6, with D unresolved. Trimming pared 5 bases from V and 0 bases from J, leaving 11 bases between. Germline lookup yields CDR1 SGHTA and CDR2 FQGNSA. The CDR3 spans 16 residues. The DNA for the CDR3 is TGTGCCAGCAGCCCTCTGGGTAGCTCCTATAATTCACCCCTCCACTTT. This codes for CASSPLGSSYNSPLHF. Combining the CDR3 with reference TRBV7-2 and TRBJ1-6 gives the whole variable domain GAGVSQSPSNKVTEKGKDVELRCDPISGHTALYWYRQSLGQGLEFLIYFQGNSAPDKSGLPSDRFSAERTGGSVSTLTIQRTQQEDSAVYLCASSPLGSSYNSPLHFGNGTRLTVT.

The chain joins TRBV6-1 to TRBJ2-1; perhaps TRBD2 as D (5 bases). The CDR3 covers 16 residues. V was cut by 2 bases and J by 4 bases, with 15 bases left in between. CDR1 MNHNS and CDR2 SASEGT come from the germline V gene. CDR3 in amino acids: CASSEHILGGYNEQFF. For the CDR3, the DNA is TGTGCCAGCAGTGAACATATTTTAGGCGGGTACAATGAGCAGTTCTTC.

The table lists this clonotype with a few counts. The chain recombines TRBV7-2 with TRBJ1-2, with D unclear. The V and J ends lost 4 bases and 5 bases respectively, with 17 bases between them. The CDR3 is 15 residues long. Germline-derived CDR1 and CDR2 are SGHTA and FQGNSA. The CDR3 DNA is TGTGCCAGCAGCTCCGAATTCCCGGGGTCATATGGCTACACCTTC. Residues: CASSSEFPGSYGYTF.

This clonotype appeared a few times. V usage is TRBV6-5 and J usage is TRBJ1-5; 11 bases are shared with TRBD1. Germline V gene sequence: CDR1 MNHEY, CDR2 SVGAGI. V gave up 10 bases and J gave up 9 bases; unmatched junction bases: 14. The CDR3 is 15 residues long. The CDR3 is CATGDPGQGVGPQHF. DNA for the CDR3: TGTGCCACAGGTGATCCGGGACAGGGGGTAGGGCCCCAGCATTTT.

There are many counts of this clonotype. The chain recombines TRBV6-1 with TRBJ2-5; D uncertain. The V end was cut by 8 bases, the J end by 4 bases, with 20 bases between. Germline CDR1 is MNHNS and CDR2 is SASEGT. There are 15 residues in the CDR3. The CDR3 is CASGWRQMPGETQYF. The CDR3 coding sequence is TGTGCCAGCGGTTGGCGGCAGATGCCCGGAGAGACCCAGTACTTC.

This clonotype was picked up a small number of times. V gene TRBV9 combines with J gene TRBJ2-2; 10 bases map to TRBD2. CDR1 SGDLS and CDR2 YYNGEE come from the germline V gene. CDR3 length: 16 residues. V was clipped by 3 bases and J by 6 bases; unmatched bases: 8. DNA for the CDR3: TGTGCCAGCAGCGAGAGGAGCGGGGGGGCCGCCGGGGAGCTGTTTTTT. Protein: CASSERSGGAAGELFF.

The sample holds many counts of this clonotype. V is TRBV12-3 or TRBV12-4 and J is TRBJ1-1; D is ambiguous. The CDR3 is 9 amino acids. V gave up 6 bases and J gave up 10 bases, with 6 bases separating them. CDR3: CASSPGAFF. The CDR3 DNA reads TGTGCCAGCAGCCCAGGAGCTTTCTTT.

At least ten counts were recorded for this clonotype. V gene TRBV20-1 combines with J gene TRBJ2-1, with TRBD2 matching 9 bases. In germline, CDR1 is DFQATT, CDR2 SNEGSKA (reference sequence). The CDR3 extends over 15 amino acids. The V and J ends lost 5 bases and 5 bases, in that order; junction bases with no gene match: 10. CDR3 nucleotide sequence: TGCAGTGCTGGCGGGGCGGGGGGGACCCACAATGAGCAGTTCTTC. This codes for CSAGGAGGTHNEQFF.

This clonotype was seen many times. This chain connects TRBV4-1 to TRBJ2-2; 8 nucleotides agree with TRBD1. Germline V gives CDR1 MGHRA, CDR2 YSYEKL. V shed 0 bases and J 4 bases; nucleotides not matched to a gene: 4. CDR3 length: 16 residues. The CDR3 here is CASSQDPGGRTGELFF. DNA for the CDR3: TGCGCCAGCAGCCAAGATCCAGGGGGCCGCACCGGGGAGCTGTTTTTT.

The sample holds a few counts of this clonotype. The chain employs TRBV6-2 or TRBV6-3 and TRBJ2-3; possibly TRBD1 for D (6 bases). The CDR3 is 15 residues long. V was trimmed by 5 bases and J by 2 bases, leaving 14 bases between them. CDR1 is MNHEY and CDR2 is SVGEGT in the germline V gene. The CDR3 region is CASSPHVGATDTQYF. CDR3 nucleotides: TGTGCCAGCAGTCCCCATGTGGGGGCCACAGATACGCAGTATTTT.

This clonotype occurred many times. The chain uses TRBV6-5 and TRBJ2-5; the match to TRBD1 covers 11 bases. The V gene end was trimmed by 2 bases and the J gene end by 3 bases; junction bases not matched to a gene: 2. The germline V gene has CDR1 MNHEY and CDR2 SVGAGI. The CDR3 has 15 amino acids. The DNA of the CDR3 is TGTGCCAGCAGTTACCTGGGACAGGGGGAAGAGACCCAGTACTTC. Translating gives CASSYLGQGEETQYF.

This clonotype was found a few times. The chain employs TRBV19 and TRBJ1-2; D is ambiguous. The V gene's germline CDR1 is LNHDA and CDR2 SQIVND (reference sequence). V was trimmed by 5 bases and J by 5 bases, leaving 18 bases between them. The CDR3 length is 15 residues. CDR3 sequence (DNA): TGTGCCAGTAGTGGCCCCTCAAGGACGGATTATGGCTACACCTTC. Protein sequence: CASSGPSRTDYGYTF.

This clonotype showed up just a few times. The chain couples TRBV10-3 to TRBJ2-5; 7 nucleotides agree with TRBD2. V lost 7 bases to trimming and J lost 3 bases; unmatched junction nucleotides: 8. This CDR3 comprises 14 residues. In germline, CDR1 is ENHRY, CDR2 SYGVKD. The CDR3 DNA follows: TGTGCCATCATGAGGGCGGGGGTCGAAGAGACCCAGTACTTC. Its protein product is CAIMRAGVEETQYF.

This clonotype was detected a few times. Here the CDR3 reads CAIRRTGVNSPLHF. DNA for the CDR3: TGTGCCATCAGGAGGACAGGGGTAAATTCACCCCTCCACTTT. The chain combines TRBV10-3 with TRBJ1-6; TRBD1 agrees at 9 bases. Germline V gene data show CDR1 as ENHRY and CDR2 as SYGVKD. The CDR3 is made up of 14 amino acids. Unmatched junction bases numbered 4, after V lost 6 bases and J lost 7 bases.

This chain joins TRBV30 and TRBJ2-5; D is tentatively TRBD1 or TRBD2 (6 bases each). The germline gives CDR1 GTSNPN, CDR2 SVGIG (reference sequence). V was clipped by 2 bases and J by 5 bases, with 12 bases between them. The CDR3 totals 13 residues. The CDR3 DNA is TGTGCCTGGAGTCTGGGGGGCCGGGAGACCCAGTACTTC. As protein: CAWSLGGRETQYF.

V and J are TRBV27 and TRBJ2-1, with unresolved D. CDR1 is MNHEY and CDR2 is SMNVEV in the germline V gene (reference sequence). The CDR3 extends over 11 amino acids. V lost 7 bases and J lost 1, with 2 bases in between. Here the CDR3 DNA reads TGTGCCAGCAAGTCCTACAATGAGCAGTTCTTC. This codes for CASKSYNEQFF.

This clonotype was seen a few times. The chain combines TRBV5-1 with TRBJ2-2; D gene uncertain. Germline CDR1 is SGHRS and CDR2 is YFSETQ. The ends were cut back, 1 base at V and 2 bases at J, with 9 bases in the middle. There are 15 residues in the CDR3. The CDR3 coding sequence is TGCGCCAGCAGCTTGCCCCCAGGCAACACCGGGGAGCTGTTTTTT. This gives the protein CASSLPPGNTGELFF.

This clonotype showed up just a few times. The rearrangement links TRBV19 to TRBJ2-5, with TRBD1 identical over 11 bases. The CDR3 runs 16 residues. Germline CDR1 is LNHDA and CDR2 is SQIVND (reference sequence). V lost 7 bases to trimming and J lost 3 bases; unmatched junction nucleotides: 10. The CDR3 DNA reads TGTGCCAGTACCATCTCCGGGACAGGGGGAAAAGAGACCCAGTACTTC. Protein product: CASTISGTGGKETQYF.

This clonotype was observed a few times. The chain is built from TRBV9 and TRBJ1-1; D perhaps matches TRBD1 (6 bases). Germline V gene lookup returns CDR1 SGDLS and CDR2 YYNGEE. This CDR3 spans 13 amino acids. The V end lost 0 bases, the J end lost 4 bases, and 7 bases lay between the germline ends. The CDR3 nucleotides read TGTGCCAGCAGCGTAGCGGGGGCCACTGAAGCTTTCTTT. Protein: CASSVAGATEAFF.

Here the CDR3 reads CASSDGTGNYEQYV. CDR3 coding DNA: TGTGCCAGCAGTGACGGGACCGGGAACTACGAGCAGTACGTC. This chain connects TRBV28 to TRBJ2-7; TRBD1 or TRBD2 may be the D gene (5 bases each). Trimming removed 5 bases at V and 3 bases at J, with 14 bases between. This CDR3 has 14 amino acids. Per germline, CDR1 MDHEN and CDR2 SYDVKM.

In this sample, this clonotype turned up a few times. The chain carries TRBV2 and TRBJ2-5; possibly TRBD2 for D (6 bases). The germline V and J ends were trimmed by 4 bases and 5 bases, with 11 bases remaining between them. This CDR3 has 13 amino acids. Germline CDR1 SNHLY, CDR2 FYNNEI. The DNA for the CDR3 is TGTGCCAGCAGTGGCGGGACGGGGGAGACCCAGTACTTC. This gives the protein CASSGGTGETQYF.

In this sample, this clonotype turned up many times. This chain joins TRBV19 and TRBJ1-3, with D unclear. Germline V gene data show CDR1 as LNHDA and CDR2 as SQIVND (reference sequence). CDR3 size: 13 residues. Between the trimmed V and J ends, which lost 3 bases and 4 bases, there was a span of 7 bases. The CDR3 is CASSMSEGNTIYF. The CDR3 DNA is TGTGCCAGTAGTATGAGTGAAGGAAACACCATATATTTT.

The rearrangement joins TRBV20-1 to TRBJ2-3; TRBD1 agrees at 8 bases. This CDR3 contains 13 residues. Germline CDR1 is DFQATT and CDR2 is SNEGSKA (reference sequence). Unmatched junction bases numbered 0, after V lost 2 bases and J lost 2 bases. Here the CDR3 reads CSARQGATDTQYF. DNA of the CDR3: TGCAGTGCTAGACAGGGGGCCACAGATACGCAGTATTTT.

At least ten counts were recorded for this clonotype. The chain is built from TRBV6-2 or TRBV6-3 and TRBJ2-2; 8 positions match TRBD1. This CDR3 has 16 amino acids. J lost 1 base, V lost 4 bases, and 5 bases had no gene match. Per germline, CDR1 MNHEY and CDR2 SVGEGT. The CDR3 loop reads CASSLQGAKNTGELFF. CDR3 nucleotides: TGTGCCAGCAGTTTGCAGGGGGCTAAGAACACCGGGGAGCTGTTTTTT.

This clonotype occurred many times. The CDR3 nucleotides are TGTGCCAGCGTACTAACAGGGGCTAACACTGAAGCTTTCTTT. It yields the protein CASVLTGANTEAFF. The rearrangement uses TRBV12-3 or TRBV12-4 and TRBJ1-1, with 7 nucleotides matching TRBD1. This CDR3 comprises 14 residues. V was pared by 8 bases and J by 2 bases, with 8 bases of the junction left unmatched.

This clonotype was observed many times. This chain uses TRBV11-2 with TRBJ2-4; no clear D gene. The CDR3 is made up of 14 amino acids. The V gene's germline CDR1 is SGHAT and CDR2 FQNNGV. V lost 5 bases, J lost 0 bases, and 8 bases lay in between. CDR3 sequence reads: CASSVLGAKNIQYF. DNA for the CDR3: TGTGCCAGCAGCGTGCTGGGAGCCAAAAACATTCAGTACTTC.

This clonotype was recorded many times. This chain links TRBV12-3 or TRBV12-4 with TRBJ1-1; perhaps TRBD1 as D (5 bases). Trimming took 3 bases from V and 1 from J, leaving 9 bases between them. The CDR3 contains 14 residues. CDR3 sequence (DNA): TGTGCCAGCAGTTTTGCAGGGCAGAACACTGAAGCTTTCTTT. This encodes CASSFAGQNTEAFF.

This clonotype was observed a few times. J is TRBJ1-5 and V is TRBV2; D is perhaps TRBD1 (6 bases). The CDR3 is 14 residues long. The germline V gene has CDR1 SNHLY and CDR2 FYNNEI. The V and J ends lost 5 bases and 2 bases respectively, with 10 bases between them. The CDR3 here is CASSRQARNQPQHF. For the CDR3, the DNA is TGTGCCAGCAGTAGACAGGCCCGCAATCAGCCCCAGCATTTT.